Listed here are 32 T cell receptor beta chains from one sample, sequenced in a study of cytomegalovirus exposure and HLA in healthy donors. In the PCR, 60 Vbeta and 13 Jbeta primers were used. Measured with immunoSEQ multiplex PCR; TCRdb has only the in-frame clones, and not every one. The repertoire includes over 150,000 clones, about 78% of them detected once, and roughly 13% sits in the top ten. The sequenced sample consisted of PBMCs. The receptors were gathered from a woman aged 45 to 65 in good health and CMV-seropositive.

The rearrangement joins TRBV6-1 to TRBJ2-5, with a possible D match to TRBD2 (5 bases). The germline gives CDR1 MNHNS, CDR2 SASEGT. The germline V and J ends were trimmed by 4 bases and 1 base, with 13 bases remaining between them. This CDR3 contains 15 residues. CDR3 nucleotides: TGTGCCAGCAGTGGGCCCAGGCGGGTCCAAGAGACCCAGTACTTC. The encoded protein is CASSGPRRVQETQYF.

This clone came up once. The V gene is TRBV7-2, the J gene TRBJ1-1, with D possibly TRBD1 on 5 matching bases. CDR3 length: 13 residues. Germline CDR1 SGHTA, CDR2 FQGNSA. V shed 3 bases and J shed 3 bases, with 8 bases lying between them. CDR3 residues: CASSLDKDTEAFF. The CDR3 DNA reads TGTGCCAGCAGCTTGGACAAGGACACTGAAGCTTTCTTT.

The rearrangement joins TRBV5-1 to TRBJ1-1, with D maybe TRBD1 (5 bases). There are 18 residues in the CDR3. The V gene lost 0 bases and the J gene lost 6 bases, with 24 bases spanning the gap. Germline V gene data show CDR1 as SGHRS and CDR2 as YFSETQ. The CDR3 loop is CASSLAEMGLGVYAEAFF. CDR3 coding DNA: TGCGCCAGCAGCTTGGCCGAGATGGGGCTTGGGGTCTACGCTGAAGCTTTCTTT. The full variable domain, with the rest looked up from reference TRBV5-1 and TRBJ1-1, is KAGVTQTPRYLIKTRGQQVTLSCSPISGHRSVSWYQQTPGQGLQFLFEYFSETQRNKGNFPGRFSGRQFSNSRSEMNVSTLELGDSALYLCASSLAEMGLGVYAEAFFGQGTRLTVV.

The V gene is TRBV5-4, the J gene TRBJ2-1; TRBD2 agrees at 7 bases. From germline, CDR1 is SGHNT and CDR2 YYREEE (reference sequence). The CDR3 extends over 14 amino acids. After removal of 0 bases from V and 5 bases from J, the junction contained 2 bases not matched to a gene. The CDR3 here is CASSLGLADNEQFF. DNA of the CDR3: TGTGCCAGCAGCTTGGGCCTAGCGGACAATGAGCAGTTCTTC. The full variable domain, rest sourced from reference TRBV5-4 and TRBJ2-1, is ETGVTQSPTHLIKTRGQQVTLRCSSQSGHNTVSWYQQALGQGPQFIFQYYREEENGRGNFPPRFSGLQFPNYSSELNVNALELDDSALYLCASSLGLADNEQFFGPGTRLTVL.

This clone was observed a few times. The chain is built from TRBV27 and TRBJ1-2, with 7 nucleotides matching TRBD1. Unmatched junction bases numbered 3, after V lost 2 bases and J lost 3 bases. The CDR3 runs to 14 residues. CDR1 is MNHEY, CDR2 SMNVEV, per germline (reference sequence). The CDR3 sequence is CASSLKGADYGYTF. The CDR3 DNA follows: TGTGCCAGCAGTTTAAAGGGGGCAGACTATGGCTACACCTTC.

CDR3 bases: TGCGCCAGCAGCCCCTGGGGAGCGGGGGGGGAGTACGAGCAGTACTTC. Amino acid sequence: CASSPWGAGGEYEQYF. The chain carries TRBV4-1 and TRBJ2-7, with 10 bases aligning to TRBD2. Germline CDR1 MGHRA, CDR2 YSYEKL. The CDR3 totals 16 residues. Unmatched junction bases numbered 10, after V lost 4 bases and J lost 4 bases.

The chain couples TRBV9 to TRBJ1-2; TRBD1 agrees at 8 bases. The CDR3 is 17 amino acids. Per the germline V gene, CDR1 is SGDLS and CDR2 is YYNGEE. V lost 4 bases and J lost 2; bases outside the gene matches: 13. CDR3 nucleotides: TGTGCCAGCAGCCCTCCAGCCCTCGGGACAGGCAACTATGGCTACACCTTC. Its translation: CASSPPALGTGNYGYTF.

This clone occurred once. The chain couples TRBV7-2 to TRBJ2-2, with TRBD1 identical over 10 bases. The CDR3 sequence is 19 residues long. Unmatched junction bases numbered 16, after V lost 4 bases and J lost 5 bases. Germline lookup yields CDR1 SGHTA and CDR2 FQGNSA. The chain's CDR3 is CASSSVRDRGFQQTGELFF. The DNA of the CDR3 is TGTGCCAGCAGCTCAGTTCGGGACAGGGGATTTCAGCAGACCGGGGAGCTGTTTTTT.

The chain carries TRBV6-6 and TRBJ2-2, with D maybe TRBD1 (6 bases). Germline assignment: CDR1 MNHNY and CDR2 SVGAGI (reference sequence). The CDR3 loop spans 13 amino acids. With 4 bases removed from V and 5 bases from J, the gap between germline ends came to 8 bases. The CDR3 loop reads CASSFRGTGELFF. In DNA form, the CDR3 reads TGTGCCAGCAGTTTCAGGGGAACCGGGGAGCTGTTTTTT.

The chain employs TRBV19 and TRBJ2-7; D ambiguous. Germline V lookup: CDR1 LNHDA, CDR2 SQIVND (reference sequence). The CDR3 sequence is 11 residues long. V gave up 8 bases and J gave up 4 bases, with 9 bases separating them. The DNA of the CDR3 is TGTGCCAGTGCGAAGATTTACGAGCAGTACTTC. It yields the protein CASAKIYEQYF. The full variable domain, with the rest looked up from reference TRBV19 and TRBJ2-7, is DGGITQSPKYLFRKEGQNVTLSCEQNLNHDAMYWYRQDPGQGLRLIYYSQIVNDFQKGDIAEGYSVSREKKESFPLTVTSAQKNPTAFYLCASAKIYEQYFGPGTRLTVT.

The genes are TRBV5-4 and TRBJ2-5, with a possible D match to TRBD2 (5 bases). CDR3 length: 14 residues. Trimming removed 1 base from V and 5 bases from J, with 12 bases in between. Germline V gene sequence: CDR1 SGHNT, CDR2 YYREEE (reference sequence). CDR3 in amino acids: CASSLIPRAETQYF. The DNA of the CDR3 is TGTGCCAGCAGCTTGATTCCGCGGGCGGAGACCCAGTACTTC.

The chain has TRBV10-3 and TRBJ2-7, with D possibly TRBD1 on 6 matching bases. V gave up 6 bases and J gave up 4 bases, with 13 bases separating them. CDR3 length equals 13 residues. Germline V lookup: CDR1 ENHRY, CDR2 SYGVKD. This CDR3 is CAISDKRGYEQYF. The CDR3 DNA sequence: TGTGCCATCAGCGACAAAAGGGGGTACGAGCAGTACTTC.

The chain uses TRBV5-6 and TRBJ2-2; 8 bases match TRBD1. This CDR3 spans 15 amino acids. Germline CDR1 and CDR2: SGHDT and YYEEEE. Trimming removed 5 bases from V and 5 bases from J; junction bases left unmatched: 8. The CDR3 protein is CASRSDRVGTGELFF. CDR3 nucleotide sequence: TGTGCCAGCAGATCGGACAGGGTTGGAACCGGGGAGCTGTTTTTT.

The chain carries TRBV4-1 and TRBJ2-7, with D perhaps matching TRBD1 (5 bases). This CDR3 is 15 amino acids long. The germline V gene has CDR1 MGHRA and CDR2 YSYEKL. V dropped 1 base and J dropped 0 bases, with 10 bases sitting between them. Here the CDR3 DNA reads TGCGCCAGCAGCCAAGGGACATTGAGCTCCTACGAGCAGTACTTC. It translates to CASSQGTLSSYEQYF.

The CDR3 sequence: CASSPTGQGYEKLFF. The CDR3 coding sequence is TGTGCCAGCTCACCGACGGGACAGGGTTATGAAAAACTGTTTTTT. The chain employs TRBV18 and TRBJ1-4; 9 bases are a match to TRBD1. The CDR3 runs 15 residues. Per the germline V gene, CDR1 is KGHSH and CDR2 is LQKENI. The V gene end was trimmed by 3 bases and the J gene end by 6 bases; junction bases not matched to a gene: 5.

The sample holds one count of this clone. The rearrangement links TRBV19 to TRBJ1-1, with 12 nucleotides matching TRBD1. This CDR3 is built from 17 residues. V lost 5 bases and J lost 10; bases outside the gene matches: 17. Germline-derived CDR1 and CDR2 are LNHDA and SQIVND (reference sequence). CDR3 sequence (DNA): TGTGCCAGTAGTTATAGGGGGACCGGGACAGGGGGCGTTGCAGCTTTCTTT. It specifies CASSYRGTGTGGVAAFF. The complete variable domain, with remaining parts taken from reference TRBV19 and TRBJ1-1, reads DGGITQSPKYLFRKEGQNVTLSCEQNLNHDAMYWYRQDPGQGLRLIYYSQIVNDFQKGDIAEGYSVSREKKESFPLTVTSAQKNPTAFYLCASSYRGTGTGGVAAFFGQGTRLTVV.

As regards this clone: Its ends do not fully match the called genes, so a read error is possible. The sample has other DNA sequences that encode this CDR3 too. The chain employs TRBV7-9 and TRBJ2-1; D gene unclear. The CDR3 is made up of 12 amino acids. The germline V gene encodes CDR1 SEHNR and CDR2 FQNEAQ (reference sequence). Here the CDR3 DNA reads TGCGCCAGCAGCTTCCGGTCCAATGAGCAGTTCTTC. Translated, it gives CASSFRSNEQFF.

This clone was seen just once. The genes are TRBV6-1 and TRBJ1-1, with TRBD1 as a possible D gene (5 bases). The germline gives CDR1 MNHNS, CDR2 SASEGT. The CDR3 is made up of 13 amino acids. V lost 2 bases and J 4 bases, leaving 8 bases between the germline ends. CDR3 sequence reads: CASSEQGITEAFF. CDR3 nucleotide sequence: TGTGCCAGCAGTGAACAGGGAATCACTGAAGCTTTCTTT.

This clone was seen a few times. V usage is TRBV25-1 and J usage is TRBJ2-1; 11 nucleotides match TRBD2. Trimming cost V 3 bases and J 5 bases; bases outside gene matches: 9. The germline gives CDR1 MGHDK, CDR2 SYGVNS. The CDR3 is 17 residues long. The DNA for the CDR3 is TGTGCCAGCAGTGACCTACTGGGACTAGCGGATAACAATGAGCAGTTCTTC. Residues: CASSDLLGLADNNEQFF.

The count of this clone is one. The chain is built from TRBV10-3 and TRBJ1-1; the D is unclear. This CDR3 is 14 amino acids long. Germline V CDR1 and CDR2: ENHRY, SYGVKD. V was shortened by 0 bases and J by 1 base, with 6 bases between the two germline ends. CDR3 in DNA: TGTGCCATCAGTGAGTCTCAGGAGAACACTGAAGCTTTCTTT. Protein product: CAISESQENTEAFF.

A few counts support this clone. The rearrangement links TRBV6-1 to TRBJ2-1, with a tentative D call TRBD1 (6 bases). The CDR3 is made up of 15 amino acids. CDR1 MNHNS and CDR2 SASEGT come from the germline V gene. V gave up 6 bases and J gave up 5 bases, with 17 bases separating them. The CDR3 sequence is CASSPYRETDNEQFF. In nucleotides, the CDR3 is TGTGCCAGCAGCCCCTACAGGGAAACCGACAATGAGCAGTTCTTC.

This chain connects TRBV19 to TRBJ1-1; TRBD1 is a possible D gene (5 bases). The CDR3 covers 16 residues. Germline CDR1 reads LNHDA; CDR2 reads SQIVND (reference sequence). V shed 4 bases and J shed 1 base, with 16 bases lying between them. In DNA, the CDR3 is TGTGCCAGTAGTACGGGGGAGAATCGACAGAACACTGAAGCTTTCTTT. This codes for CASSTGENRQNTEAFF. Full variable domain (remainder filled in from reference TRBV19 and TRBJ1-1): DGGITQSPKYLFRKEGQNVTLSCEQNLNHDAMYWYRQDPGQGLRLIYYSQIVNDFQKGDIAEGYSVSREKKESFPLTVTSAQKNPTAFYLCASSTGENRQNTEAFFGQGTRLTVV.

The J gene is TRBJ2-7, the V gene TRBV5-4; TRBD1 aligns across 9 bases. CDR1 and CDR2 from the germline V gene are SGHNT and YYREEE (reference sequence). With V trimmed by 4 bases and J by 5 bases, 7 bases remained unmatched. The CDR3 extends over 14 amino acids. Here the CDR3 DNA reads TGTGCCAGCAGCCCCCCGGGACAGGGACACGAGCAGTACTTC. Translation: CASSPPGQGHEQYF.

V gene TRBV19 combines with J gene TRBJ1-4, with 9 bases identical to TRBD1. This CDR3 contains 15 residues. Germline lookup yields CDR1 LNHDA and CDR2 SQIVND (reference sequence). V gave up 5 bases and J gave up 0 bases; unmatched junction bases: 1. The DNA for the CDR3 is TGTGCCAGTAGTCGGACAGGGGCAACTAATGAAAAACTGTTTTTT. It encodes CASSRTGATNEKLFF.

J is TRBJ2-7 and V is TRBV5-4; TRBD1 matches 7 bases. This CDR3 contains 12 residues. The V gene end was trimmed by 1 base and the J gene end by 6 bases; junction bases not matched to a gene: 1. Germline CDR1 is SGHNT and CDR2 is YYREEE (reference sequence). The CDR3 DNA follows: TGTGCCAGCAGCTTGACAGGGGTCGAGCAGTACTTC. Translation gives CASSLTGVEQYF.

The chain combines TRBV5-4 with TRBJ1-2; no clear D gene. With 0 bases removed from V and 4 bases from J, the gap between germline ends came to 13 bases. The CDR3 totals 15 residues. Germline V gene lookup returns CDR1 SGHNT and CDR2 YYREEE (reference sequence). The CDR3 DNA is TGTGCCAGCAGCTTGGACGGGTACCATGGCTATGGCTACACCTTC. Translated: CASSLDGYHGYGYTF.

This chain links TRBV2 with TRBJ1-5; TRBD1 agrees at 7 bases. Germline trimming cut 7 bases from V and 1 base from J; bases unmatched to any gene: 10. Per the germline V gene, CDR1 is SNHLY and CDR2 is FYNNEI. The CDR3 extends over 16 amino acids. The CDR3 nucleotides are TGTGCCAGCACCCGGACAGGTCTAATGAGCAATCAGCCCCAGCATTTT. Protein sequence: CASTRTGLMSNQPQHF.

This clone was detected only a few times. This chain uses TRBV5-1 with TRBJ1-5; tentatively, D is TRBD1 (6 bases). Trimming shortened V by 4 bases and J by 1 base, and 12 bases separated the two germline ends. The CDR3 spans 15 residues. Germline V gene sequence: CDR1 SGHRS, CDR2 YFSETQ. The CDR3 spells CASSTTGLSNQPQHF. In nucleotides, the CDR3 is TGCGCCAGCAGCACCACAGGGCTGAGCAATCAGCCCCAGCATTTT.

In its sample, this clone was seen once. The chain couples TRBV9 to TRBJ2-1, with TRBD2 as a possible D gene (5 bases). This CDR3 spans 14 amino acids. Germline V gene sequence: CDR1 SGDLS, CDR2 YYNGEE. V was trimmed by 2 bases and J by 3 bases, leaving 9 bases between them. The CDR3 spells CASSVSAVYNEQFF. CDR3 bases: TGTGCCAGCAGCGTTTCAGCGGTCTACAATGAGCAGTTCTTC.

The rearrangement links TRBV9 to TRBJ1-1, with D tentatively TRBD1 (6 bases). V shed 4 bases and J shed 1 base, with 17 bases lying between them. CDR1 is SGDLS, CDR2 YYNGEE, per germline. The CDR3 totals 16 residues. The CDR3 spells CASSHPNSGANTEAFF. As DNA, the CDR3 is TGTGCCAGCAGCCACCCTAATTCAGGGGCGAACACTGAAGCTTTCTTT.

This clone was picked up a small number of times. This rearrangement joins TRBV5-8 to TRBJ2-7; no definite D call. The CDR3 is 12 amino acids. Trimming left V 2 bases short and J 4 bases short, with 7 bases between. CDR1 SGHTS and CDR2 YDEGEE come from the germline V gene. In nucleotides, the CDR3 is TGTGCCAGCAGCTTAACTGGTTACGAGCAGTACTTC. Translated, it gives CASSLTGYEQYF.

CDR3 sequence reads: CASSSGQGGTYEQYF. In DNA form, the CDR3 reads TGTGCCAGCAGTTCTGGACAGGGGGGAACCTACGAGCAGTACTTC. The rearrangement joins TRBV2 to TRBJ2-5, with 10 bases matching TRBD1. TRBJ2-7 explains the end of the DNA better; the J call may be wrong. The CDR3 has 15 amino acids. Germline-derived CDR1 and CDR2 are SNHLY and FYNNEI.